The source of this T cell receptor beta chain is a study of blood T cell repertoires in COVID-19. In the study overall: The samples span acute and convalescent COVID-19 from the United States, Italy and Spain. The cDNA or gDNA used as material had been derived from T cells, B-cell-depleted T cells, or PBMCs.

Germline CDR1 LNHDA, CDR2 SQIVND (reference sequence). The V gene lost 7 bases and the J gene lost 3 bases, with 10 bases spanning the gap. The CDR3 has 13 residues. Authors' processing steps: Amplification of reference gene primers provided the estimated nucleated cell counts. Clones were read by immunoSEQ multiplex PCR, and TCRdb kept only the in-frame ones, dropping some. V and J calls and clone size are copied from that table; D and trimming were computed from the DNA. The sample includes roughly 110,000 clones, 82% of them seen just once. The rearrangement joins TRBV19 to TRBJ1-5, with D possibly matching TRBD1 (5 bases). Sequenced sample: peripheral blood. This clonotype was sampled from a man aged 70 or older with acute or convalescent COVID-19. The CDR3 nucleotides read TGTGCCAGTAAGGGGCAGTTCAATCAGCCCCAGCATTTT. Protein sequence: CASKGQFNQPQHF.